The T cell receptor (beta chain) described here comes from a study of blood T cell repertoires in COVID-19. In the study overall: The origin of the acute and convalescent COVID-19 samples was the United States, Italy and Spain.

This CDR3 has 15 residues. The germline gives CDR1 SGHRS, CDR2 YFSETQ. V shed 0 bases and J shed 5 bases, with 14 bases lying between them. Authors' methods: The authors estimated nucleated cell counts from reference gene primer amplification. Assay used: immunoSEQ multiplex PCR; TCRdb lists only in-frame clones, some missing. That table supplies the V and J calls and clone size; D and trimming were determined from the DNA. Of some 190,000 clones listed, about four fifths were seen once; the top ten hold 7.5% to 9%. The TCR was taken from a woman older than 75 with COVID-19, enrolled during active disease. The sequenced sample consisted of peripheral blood. The chain is built from TRBV5-1 and TRBJ2-5; D is undetermined. CDR3 region: CASSLDPTHSETQYF. CDR3 sequence (DNA): TGCGCCAGCAGCTTGGACCCCACCCACTCGGAGACCCAGTACTTC.